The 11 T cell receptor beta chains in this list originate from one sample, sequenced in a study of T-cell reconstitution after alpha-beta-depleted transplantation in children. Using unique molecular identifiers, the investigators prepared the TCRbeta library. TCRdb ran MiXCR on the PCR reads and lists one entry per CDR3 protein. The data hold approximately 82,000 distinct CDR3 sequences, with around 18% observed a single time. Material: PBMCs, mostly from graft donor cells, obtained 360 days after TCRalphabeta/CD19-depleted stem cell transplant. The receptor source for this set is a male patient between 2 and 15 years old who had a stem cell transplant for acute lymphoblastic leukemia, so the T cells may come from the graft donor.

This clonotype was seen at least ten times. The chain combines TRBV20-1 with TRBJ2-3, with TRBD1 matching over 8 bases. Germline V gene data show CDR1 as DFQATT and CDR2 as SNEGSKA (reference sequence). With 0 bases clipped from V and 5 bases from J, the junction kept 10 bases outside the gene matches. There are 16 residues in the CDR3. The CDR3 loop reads CSARELSRGLVDTQYF. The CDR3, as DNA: TGCAGTGCTAGAGAGTTGAGCAGGGGGCTGGTAGATACGCAGTATTTT.

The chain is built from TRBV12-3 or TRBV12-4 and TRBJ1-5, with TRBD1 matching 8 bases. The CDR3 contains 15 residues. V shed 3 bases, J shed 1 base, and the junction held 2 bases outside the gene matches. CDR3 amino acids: CASSLGDRSNQPQHF. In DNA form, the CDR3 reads TGTGCCAGCAGTTTGGGGGACAGGAGCAATCAGCCCCAGCATTTT.

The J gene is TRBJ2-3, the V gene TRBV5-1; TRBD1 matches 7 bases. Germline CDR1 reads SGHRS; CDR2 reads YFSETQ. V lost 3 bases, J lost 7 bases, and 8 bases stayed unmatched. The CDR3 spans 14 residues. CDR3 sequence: CASSSRQGGNTQYF. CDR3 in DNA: TGCGCCAGCAGCTCCCGACAGGGTGGGAATACGCAGTATTTT.

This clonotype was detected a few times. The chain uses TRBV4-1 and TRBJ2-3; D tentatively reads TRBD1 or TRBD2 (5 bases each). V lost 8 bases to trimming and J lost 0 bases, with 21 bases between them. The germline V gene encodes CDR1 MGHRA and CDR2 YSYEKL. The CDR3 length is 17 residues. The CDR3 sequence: CASQPREGITSTDTQYF. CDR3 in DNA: TGCGCCAGCCAGCCAAGAGAGGGGATTACTAGCACAGATACGCAGTATTTT.

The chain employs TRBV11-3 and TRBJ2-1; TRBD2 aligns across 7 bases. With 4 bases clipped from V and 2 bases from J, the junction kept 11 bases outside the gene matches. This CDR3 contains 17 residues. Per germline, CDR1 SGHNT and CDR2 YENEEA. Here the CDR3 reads CASSSGRNLAAYNEQFF. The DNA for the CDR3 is TGTGCCAGCAGCTCAGGGAGAAACCTAGCGGCCTACAATGAGCAGTTCTTC.

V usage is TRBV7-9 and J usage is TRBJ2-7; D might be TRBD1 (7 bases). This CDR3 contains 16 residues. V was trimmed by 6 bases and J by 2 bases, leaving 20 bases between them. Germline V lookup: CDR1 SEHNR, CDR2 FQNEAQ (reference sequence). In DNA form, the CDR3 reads TGTGCCAGCAGAGCGCCCGCAGGGGGGACAGCCTACGAGCAGTACTTC. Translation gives CASRAPAGGTAYEQYF.

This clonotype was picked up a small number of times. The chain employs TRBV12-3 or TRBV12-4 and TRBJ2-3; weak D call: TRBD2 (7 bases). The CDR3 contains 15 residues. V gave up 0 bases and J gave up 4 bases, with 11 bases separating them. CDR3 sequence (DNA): TGTGCCAGCAGTTTAGCTGGGGGGGGGCCAGATACGCAGTATTTT. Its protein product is CASSLAGGGPDTQYF.

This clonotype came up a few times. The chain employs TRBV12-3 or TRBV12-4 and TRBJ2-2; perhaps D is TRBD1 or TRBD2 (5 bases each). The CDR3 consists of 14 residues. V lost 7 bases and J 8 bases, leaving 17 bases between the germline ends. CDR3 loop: CASILDFSGGELFF. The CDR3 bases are TGTGCCAGCATCCTGGACTTCTCAGGGGGGGAGCTGTTTTTT.

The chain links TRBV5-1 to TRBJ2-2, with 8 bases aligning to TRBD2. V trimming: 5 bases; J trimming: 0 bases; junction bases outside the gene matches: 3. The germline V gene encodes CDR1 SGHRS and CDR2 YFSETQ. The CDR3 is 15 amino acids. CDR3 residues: CASRVAGSNTGELFF. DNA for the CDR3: TGCGCCAGCAGAGTAGCGGGATCGAACACCGGGGAGCTGTTTTTT.

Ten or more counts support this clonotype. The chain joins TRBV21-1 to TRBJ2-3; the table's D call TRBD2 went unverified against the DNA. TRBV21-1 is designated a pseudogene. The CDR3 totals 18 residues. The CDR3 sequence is CASSSGGRGYYSTDTQYF. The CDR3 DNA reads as TGTGCCAGCAGTTCCGGCGGGAGGGGGTACTATAGCACAGATACGCAGTATTTT.

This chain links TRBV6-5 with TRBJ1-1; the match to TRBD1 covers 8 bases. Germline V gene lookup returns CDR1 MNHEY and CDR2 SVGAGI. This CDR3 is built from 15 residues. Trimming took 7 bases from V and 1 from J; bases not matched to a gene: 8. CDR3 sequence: CASKGRGPGNTEAFF. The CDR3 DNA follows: TGTGCCAGCAAGGGCAGGGGGCCGGGGAACACTGAAGCTTTCTTT.